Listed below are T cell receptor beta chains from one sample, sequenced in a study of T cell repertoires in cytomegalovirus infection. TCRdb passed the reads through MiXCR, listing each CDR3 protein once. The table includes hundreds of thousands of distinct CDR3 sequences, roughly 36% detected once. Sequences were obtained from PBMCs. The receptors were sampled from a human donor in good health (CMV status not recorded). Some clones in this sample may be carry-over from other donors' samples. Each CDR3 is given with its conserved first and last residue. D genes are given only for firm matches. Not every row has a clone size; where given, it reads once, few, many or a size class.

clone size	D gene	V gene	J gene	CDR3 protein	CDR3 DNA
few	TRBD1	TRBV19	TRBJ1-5	CASRDRVWSNQPQHF	TGTGCCAGTAGAGACAGGGTTTGGAGCAATCAGCCCCAGCATTTT
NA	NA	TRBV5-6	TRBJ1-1	CASSLSGPAFF	TGTGCCAGCAGCTTATCCGGTCCAGCTTTCTTT
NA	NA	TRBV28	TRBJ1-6	CASSLIAAVYNSPLHF	TGTGCCAGCAGTTTAATCGCGGCAGTGTATAATTCACCCCTCCACTTT
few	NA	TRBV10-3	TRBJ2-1	CAIKDLSYNEQFF	TGTGCCATCAAGGACCTTTCATACAATGAGCAGTTCTTC
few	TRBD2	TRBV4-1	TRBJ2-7	CASSLGLESYEQYF	TGCGCCAGCAGCCTGGGACTAGAATCCTACGAGCAGTACTTC
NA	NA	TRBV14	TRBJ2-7	CASSQVDPWKQYF	TGTGCCAGCAGCCAAGTCGACCCCTGGAAGCAGTACTTC
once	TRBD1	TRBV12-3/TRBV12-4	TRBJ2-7	CASRLGQGVAYEQYF	TGTGCCAGCAGGCTGGGACAGGGGGTAGCCTACGAGCAGTACTTC
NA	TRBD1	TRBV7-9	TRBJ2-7	CASSFPGQGASEQYF	TGTGCCAGCAGCTTCCCGGGACAGGGGGCCAGCGAGCAGTACTTC
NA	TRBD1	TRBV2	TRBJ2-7	CASSEDDRESYEQYF	TGTGCCAGCAGTGAAGACGACAGGGAGTCCTACGAGCAGTACTTC
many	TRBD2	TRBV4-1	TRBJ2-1	CASSLFTGLAGGNEQFF	TGCGCCAGCAGCCTCTTTACGGGACTAGCGGGGGGTAATGAGCAGTTCTTC
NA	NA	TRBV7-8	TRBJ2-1	CASSAETGAGGNEQFF	TGTGCCAGCAGCGCCGAGACAGGGGCGGGGGGGAATGAGCAGTTCTTC
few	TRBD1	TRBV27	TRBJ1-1	CASSSEQGRNTEAFF	TGTGCCAGCAGTTCTGAACAGGGGAGGAACACTGAAGCTTTCTTT
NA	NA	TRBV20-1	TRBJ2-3	CSARAGQNTDTQYF	TGCAGTGCTAGAGCTGGACAGAACACAGATACGCAGTATTTT
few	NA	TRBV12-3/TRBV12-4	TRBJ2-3	CASSGAYTQYF	TGTGCCAGTTCCGGAGCCTATACGCAGTATTTT
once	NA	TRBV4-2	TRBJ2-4	CASSQEGGTLAKNNQYF	TGTGCCAGCAGCCAAGAAGGCGGAACCCTAGCCAAAAACAATCAGTACTTC
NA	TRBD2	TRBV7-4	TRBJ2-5	CASSLGLGGSRETQYF	TGTGCCAGCAGCTTAGGTTTGGGCGGGAGCCGAGAGACCCAGTACTTC
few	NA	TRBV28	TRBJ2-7	CASSLSGQWFGQYF	TGTGCCAGCAGTTTGTCAGGGCAATGGTTTGGGCAGTACTTC
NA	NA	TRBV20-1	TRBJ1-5	CSALTLGSSNQPQHF	TGCAGTGCTCTAACCCTGGGCAGTAGCAATCAGCCCCAGCATTTT
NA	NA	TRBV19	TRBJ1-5	CASSIAQRNQPQHF	TGTGCCAGTAGTATTGCACAGCGAAATCAGCCCCAGCATTTT
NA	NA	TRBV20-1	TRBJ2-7	CSAEGRRGLEQYF	TGCAGTGCTGAGGGCCGGAGGGGCCTCGAGCAGTACTTC
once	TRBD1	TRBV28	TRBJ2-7	CASSRTGGWRDYDQYF	TGTGCCAGCAGTCGTACAGGGGGCTGGAGAGATTACGATCAGTACTTC
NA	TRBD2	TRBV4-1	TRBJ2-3	CASSSSGGNTDTQYF	TGCGCCAGCAGCTCATCGGGAGGGAACACAGATACGCAGTATTTT
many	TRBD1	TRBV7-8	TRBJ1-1	CASSLALVFRGTTEAFF	TGTGCCAGCAGCTTAGCGCTCGTTTTCAGGGGGACCACTGAAGCTTTCTTT
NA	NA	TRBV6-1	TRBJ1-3	CASSEAPPNSGNTIYF	TGTGCCAGCAGTGAAGCGCCGCCGAATTCTGGAAACACCATATATTTT
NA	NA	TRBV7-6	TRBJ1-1	CASTRGTEAFF	TGTGCCAGCACCCGAGGGACTGAAGCTTTCTTT
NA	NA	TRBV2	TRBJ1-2	CASSELRGNYGYTF	TGTGCCAGCAGTGAACTTCGGGGAAACTATGGCTACACCTTC
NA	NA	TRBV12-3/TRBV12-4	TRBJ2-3	CASSPSRAVPDTQYF	TGTGCCAGCAGCCCTTCGCGGGCCGTCCCAGATACGCAGTATTTT
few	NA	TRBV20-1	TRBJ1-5	CSARGGLSNQPQHF	TGCAGTGCCAGAGGGGGTTTAAGCAATCAGCCCCAGCATTTT
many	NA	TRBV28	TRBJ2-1	CASSLGTEEQFF	TGTGCCAGCAGTCTTGGTACGGAAGAGCAGTTCTTC
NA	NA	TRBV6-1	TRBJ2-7	CASQQDPYEQYF	TGTGCCAGCCAGCAGGACCCCTACGAGCAGTACTTC
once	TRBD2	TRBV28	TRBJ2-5	CASTKGWLAGQETQYF	TGTGCCAGCACCAAAGGTTGGCTAGCGGGGCAAGAGACCCAGTACTTC
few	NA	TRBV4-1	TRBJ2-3	CASSQDPGALDTQYF	TGCGCCAGCAGCCAAGATCCGGGGGCGCTCGATACGCAGTATTTT
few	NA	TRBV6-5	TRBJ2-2	CASSSVAGELFF	TGTGCCAGCAGTTCCGTCGCCGGGGAGCTGTTTTTT
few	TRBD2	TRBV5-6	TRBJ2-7	CASSREGYYEQYF	TGTGCCAGCAGCCGGGAGGGTTACTACGAGCAGTACTTC
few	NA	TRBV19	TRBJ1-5	CASKDLGGYSNQPQHF	TGTGCCAGTAAGGACCTGGGGGGATATAGCAATCAGCCCCAGCATTTT
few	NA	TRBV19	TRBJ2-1	CASSMHSRSGDEQFF	TGTGCCAGTAGTATGCACTCCCGCAGCGGCGATGAGCAGTTCTTC
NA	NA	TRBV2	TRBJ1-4	CASKPRFMDEKLFF	TGTGCCAGCAAACCCCGTTTTATGGATGAAAAACTGTTTTTT
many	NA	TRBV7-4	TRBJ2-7	CASSTSTGTREQYF	TGTGCCAGCAGCACCTCGACAGGGACTCGGGAGCAGTACTTC
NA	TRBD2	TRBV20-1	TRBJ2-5	CSAIRGGQETQYF	TGCAGTGCTATACGGGGGGGGCAAGAGACCCAGTACTTC